This T cell receptor beta chain comes out of a study of blood T cell repertoires in COVID-19. Looking at the study overall: Acute and convalescent COVID-19 samples came from the United States, Italy and Spain. The analysed material was cDNA or gDNA that came from T cells, B-cell-depleted T cells, or PBMCs.

The authors' processing: Estimated nucleated cell counts came from reference gene primer amplification. Using immunoSEQ multiplex PCR, the repertoire was profiled, and TCRdb retains in-frame clones only, with some absent. V and J calls and clone size come straight from that table; D and trimming were deduced from the DNA. Among 55,000 to 70,000 clones listed, around 87% were seen once. This CDR3 has 15 amino acids. V lost 5 bases to trimming and J lost 2 bases; unmatched junction nucleotides: 8. The germline V gene has CDR1 MGHRA and CDR2 YSYEKL. The chain combines TRBV4-1 with TRBJ2-7, with 8 bases lining up with TRBD1. The receptor's source is a man between 60 and 75 years old with active or convalescent COVID-19. The sample was peripheral blood. The CDR3 region is CASSGRTGITYEQYF. The CDR3 bases are TGCGCCAGCAGCGGCCGGACAGGGATAACCTACGAGCAGTACTTC.